Included here is one T cell receptor beta chain sequence, with context. The ends lost 5 bases at V and 6 bases at J; junction bases unmatched: 24. Germline-derived CDR1 and CDR2 are LGHNA and YNFKEQ. The CDR3 extends over 19 amino acids. The data derive from a study of blood T cell repertoires in COVID-19. Overall study: COVID-19 samples collected from the United States, Italy and Spain covered acute and convalescent phases. PBMCs, B-cell-depleted T cells, or T cells were the source of the cDNA or gDNA that made up the material.

In the original workflow: Scientists estimated how many nucleated cells there were by amplifying reference gene primers. TCRdb's table, derived via immunoSEQ multiplex PCR, lists solely in-frame clones and lacks some. V and J calls and clone size follow that table, whereas D and trimming were derived from the DNA. The sample has under 130,000 clones, 89% seen once. Sequenced input: peripheral blood. This TCR was sampled from a woman of 80 years or more in a cohort sampled during active COVID-19. The gene calls are TRBV4-2 and TRBJ1-2, with 7 bases that match TRBD1. The CDR3 bases are TGTGCCAGCAGCGGGGCCGACAGGGTAGGAAGGACTGGACCAGATGGCTACACCTTC. Translated: CASSGADRVGRTGPDGYTF.